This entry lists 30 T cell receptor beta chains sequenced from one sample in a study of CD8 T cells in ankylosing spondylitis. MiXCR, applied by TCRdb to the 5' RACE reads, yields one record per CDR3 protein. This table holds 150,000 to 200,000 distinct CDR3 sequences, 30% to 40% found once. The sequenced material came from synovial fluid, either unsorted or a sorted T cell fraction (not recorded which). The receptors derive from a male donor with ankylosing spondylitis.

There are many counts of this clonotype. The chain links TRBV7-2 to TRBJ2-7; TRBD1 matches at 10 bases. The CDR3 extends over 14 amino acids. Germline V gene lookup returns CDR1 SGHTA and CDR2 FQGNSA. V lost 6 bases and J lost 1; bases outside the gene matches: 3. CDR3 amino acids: CASRRTGGSYEQYF. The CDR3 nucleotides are TGTGCCAGCAGAAGGACAGGGGGGTCCTACGAGCAGTACTTC.

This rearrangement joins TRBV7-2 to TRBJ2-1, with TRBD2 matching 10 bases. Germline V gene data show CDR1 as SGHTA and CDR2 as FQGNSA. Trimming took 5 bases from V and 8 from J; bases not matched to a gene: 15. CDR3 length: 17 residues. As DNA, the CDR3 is TGTGCCAGCAGCGTTTGGGGTAGCGGGAGGTGGCGGGATGAGCAGTTCTTC. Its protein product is CASSVWGSGRWRDEQFF.

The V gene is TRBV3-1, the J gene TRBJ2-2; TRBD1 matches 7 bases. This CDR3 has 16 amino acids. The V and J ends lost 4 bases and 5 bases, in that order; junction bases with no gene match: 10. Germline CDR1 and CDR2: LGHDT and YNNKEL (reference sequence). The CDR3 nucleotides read TGTGCCAGCAGCCCCCACGGGACAGTAGGTACCGGGGAGCTGTTTTTT. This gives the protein CASSPHGTVGTGELFF.

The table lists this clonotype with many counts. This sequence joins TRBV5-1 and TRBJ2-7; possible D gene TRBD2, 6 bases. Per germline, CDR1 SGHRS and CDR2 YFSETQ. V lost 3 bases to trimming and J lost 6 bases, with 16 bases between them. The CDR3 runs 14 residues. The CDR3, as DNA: TGCGCCAGCAGCTCTTCATGGGGAGGAGGCGAGCAGTACTTC. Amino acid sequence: CASSSSWGGGEQYF.

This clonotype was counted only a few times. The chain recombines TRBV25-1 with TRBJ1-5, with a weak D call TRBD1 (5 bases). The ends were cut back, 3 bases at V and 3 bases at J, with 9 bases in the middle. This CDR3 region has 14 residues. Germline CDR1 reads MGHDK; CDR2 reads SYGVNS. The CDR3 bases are TGTGCCAGCAGTGACACCAGGGTCAATCAGCCCCAGCATTTT. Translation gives CASSDTRVNQPQHF.

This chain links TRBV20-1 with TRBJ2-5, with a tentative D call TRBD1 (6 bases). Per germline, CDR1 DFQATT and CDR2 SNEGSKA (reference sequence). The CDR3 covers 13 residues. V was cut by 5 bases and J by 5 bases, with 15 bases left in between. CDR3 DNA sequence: TGCAGTGCTCCGGTCCAGGGGCCGGAGACCCAGTACTTC. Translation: CSAPVQGPETQYF.

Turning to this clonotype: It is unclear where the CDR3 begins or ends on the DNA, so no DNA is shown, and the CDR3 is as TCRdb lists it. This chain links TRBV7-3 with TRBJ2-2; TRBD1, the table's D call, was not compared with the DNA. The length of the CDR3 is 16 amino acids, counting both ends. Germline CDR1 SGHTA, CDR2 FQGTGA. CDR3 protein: CASSKGVGNTGELFFF.

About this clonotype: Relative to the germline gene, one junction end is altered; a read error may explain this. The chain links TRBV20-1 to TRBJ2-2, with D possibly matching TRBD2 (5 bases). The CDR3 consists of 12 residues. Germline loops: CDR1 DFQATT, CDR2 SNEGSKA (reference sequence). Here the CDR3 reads CSASGNAGELFF. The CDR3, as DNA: TGCAGTGCTAGCGGGAACGCCGGGGAGCTGTTTTTT.

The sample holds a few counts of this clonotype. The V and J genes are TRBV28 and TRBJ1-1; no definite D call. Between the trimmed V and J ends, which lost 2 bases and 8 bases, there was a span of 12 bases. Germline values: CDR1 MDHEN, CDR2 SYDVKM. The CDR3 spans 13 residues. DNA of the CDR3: TGTGCCAGCAGTTTAGACTCCCATGGGGAAGCTTTCTTT. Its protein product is CASSLDSHGEAFF.

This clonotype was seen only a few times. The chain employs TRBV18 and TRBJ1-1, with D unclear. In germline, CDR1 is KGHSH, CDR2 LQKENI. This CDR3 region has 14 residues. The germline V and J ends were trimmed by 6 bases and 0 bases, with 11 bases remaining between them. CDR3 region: CASSRGTMNTEAFF. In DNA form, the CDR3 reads TGTGCCAGCTCCCGGGGTACTATGAACACTGAAGCTTTCTTT.

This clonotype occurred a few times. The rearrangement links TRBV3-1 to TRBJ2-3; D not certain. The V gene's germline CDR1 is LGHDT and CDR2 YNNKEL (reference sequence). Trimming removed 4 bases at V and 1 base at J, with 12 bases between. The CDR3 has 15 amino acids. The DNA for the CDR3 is TGTGCCAGCAGCCGAGTTGCTTCCGGCACAGATACGCAGTATTTT. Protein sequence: CASSRVASGTDTQYF.

This CDR3 is CASKSGGTEAFF. In DNA, the CDR3 is TGTGCCAGCAAATCGGGGGGAACTGAAGCTTTCTTT. V gene TRBV7-2 combines with J gene TRBJ1-1; D is possibly TRBD1 (5 bases). This CDR3 is built from 12 residues. V dropped 7 bases and J dropped 5 bases, with 11 bases sitting between them. Germline CDR1 is SGHTA and CDR2 is FQGNSA.

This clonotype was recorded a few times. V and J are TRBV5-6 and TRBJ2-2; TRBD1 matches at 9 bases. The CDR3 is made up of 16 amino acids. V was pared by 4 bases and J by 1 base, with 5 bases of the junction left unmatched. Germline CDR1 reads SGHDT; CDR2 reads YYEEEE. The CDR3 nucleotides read TGTGCCAGCAGCCCGGACAGGGGATGGAACACCGGGGAGCTGTTTTTT. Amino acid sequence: CASSPDRGWNTGELFF.

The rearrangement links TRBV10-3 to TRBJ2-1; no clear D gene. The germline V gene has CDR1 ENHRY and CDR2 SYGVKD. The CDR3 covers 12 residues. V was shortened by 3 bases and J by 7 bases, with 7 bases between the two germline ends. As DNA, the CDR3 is TGTGCCATCAGTGAACTAAGGAATGAGCAGTTCTTC. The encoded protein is CAISELRNEQFF.

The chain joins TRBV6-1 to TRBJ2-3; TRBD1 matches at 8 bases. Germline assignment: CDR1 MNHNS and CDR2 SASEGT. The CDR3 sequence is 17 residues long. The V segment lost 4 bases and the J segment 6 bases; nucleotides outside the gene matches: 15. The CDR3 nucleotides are TGTGCCAGCAGTGCACGGACCGGGACAGGATTCACGGATACGCAGTATTTT. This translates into CASSARTGTGFTDTQYF.

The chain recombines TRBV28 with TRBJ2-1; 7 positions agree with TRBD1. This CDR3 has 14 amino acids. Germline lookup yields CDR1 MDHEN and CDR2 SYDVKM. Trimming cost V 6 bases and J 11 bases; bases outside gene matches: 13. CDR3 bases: TGTGCCAGCAGAACTCCAGGGACAGTCGGCCAGCAGTTCTTC. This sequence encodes CASRTPGTVGQQFF.

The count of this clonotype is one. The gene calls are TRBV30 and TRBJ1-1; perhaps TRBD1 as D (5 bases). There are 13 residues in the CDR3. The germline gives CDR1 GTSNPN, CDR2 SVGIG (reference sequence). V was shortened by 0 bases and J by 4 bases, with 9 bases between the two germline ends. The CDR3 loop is CAWSVGGRTEAFF. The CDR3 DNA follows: TGTGCCTGGAGTGTTGGGGGTCGCACTGAAGCTTTCTTT.

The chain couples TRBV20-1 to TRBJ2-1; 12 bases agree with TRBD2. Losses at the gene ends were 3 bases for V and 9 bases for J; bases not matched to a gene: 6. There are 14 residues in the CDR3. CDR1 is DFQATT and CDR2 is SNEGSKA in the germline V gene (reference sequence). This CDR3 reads CSASRLAGAGEQFF. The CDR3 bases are TGCAGTGCTAGCCGACTAGCGGGAGCGGGTGAGCAGTTCTTC.

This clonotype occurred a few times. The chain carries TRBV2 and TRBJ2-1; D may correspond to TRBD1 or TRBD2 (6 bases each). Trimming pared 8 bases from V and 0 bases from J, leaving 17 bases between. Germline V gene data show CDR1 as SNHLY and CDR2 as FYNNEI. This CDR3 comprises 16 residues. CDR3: CASVWRGASSYNEQFF. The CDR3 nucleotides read TGTGCCAGCGTATGGAGGGGGGCAAGCTCCTACAATGAGCAGTTCTTC. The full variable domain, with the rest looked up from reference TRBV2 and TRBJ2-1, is EPEVTQTPSHQVTQMGQEVILRCVPISNHLYFYWYRQILGQKVEFLVSFYNNEISEKSEIFDDQFSVERPDGSNFTLKIRSTKLEDSAMYFCASVWRGASSYNEQFFGPGTRLTVL.

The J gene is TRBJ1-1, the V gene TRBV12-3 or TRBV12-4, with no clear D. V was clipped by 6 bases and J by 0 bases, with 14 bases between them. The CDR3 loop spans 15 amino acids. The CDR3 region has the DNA TGTGCCAGCAGCCACTGGGTTACTCTGAACACTGAAGCTTTCTTT. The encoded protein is CASSHWVTLNTEAFF.

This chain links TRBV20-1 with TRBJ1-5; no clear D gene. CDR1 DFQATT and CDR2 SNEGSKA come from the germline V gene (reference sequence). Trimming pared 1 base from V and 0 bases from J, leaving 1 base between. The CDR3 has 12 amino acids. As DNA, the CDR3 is TGCAGTGCTAGAGTTAGCAATCAGCCCCAGCATTTT. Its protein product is CSARVSNQPQHF.

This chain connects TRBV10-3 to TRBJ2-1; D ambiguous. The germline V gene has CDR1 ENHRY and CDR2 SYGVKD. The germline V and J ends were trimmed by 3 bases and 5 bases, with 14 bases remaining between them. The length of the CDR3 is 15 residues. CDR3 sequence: CAISDARKMDNEQFF. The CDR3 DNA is TGTGCCATCAGTGACGCCAGGAAGATGGACAATGAGCAGTTCTTC.

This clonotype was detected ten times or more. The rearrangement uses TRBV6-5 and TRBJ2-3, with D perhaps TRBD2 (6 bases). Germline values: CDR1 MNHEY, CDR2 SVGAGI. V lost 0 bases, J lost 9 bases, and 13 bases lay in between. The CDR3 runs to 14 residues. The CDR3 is CASSYSEGATTQYF. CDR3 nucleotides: TGTGCCAGCAGTTACTCGGAGGGAGCGACAACGCAGTATTTT.

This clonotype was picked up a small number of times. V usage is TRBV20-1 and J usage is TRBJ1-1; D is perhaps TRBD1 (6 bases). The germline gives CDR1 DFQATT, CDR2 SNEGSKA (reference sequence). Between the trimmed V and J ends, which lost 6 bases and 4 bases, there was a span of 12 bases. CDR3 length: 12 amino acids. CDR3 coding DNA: TGCAGTGCAAAAGGGGGTGTCACTGAAGCTTTCTTT. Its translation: CSAKGGVTEAFF.

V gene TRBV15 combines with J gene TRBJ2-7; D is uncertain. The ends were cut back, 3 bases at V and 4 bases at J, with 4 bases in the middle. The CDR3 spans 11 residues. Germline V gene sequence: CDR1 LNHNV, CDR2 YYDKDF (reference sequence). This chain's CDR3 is CATSSKYEQYF. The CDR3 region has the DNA TGTGCCACCAGCAGTAAATACGAGCAGTACTTC.

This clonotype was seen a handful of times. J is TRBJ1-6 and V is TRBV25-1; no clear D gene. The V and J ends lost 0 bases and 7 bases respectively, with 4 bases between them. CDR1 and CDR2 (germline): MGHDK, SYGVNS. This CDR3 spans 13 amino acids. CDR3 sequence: CASSEYTNSPLHF. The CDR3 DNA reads TGTGCCAGCAGTGAATATACCAATTCACCCCTCCACTTT.

CDR3 in amino acids: CASSPLDLNTGELFF. CDR3 coding DNA: TGTGCCAGCAGTCCACTCGACTTGAACACCGGGGAGCTGTTTTTT. J is TRBJ2-2 and V is TRBV12-3 or TRBV12-4; no clear D gene. Deletions cut 5 bases from V and 1 base from J, with 11 bases between. The CDR3 has 15 residues.

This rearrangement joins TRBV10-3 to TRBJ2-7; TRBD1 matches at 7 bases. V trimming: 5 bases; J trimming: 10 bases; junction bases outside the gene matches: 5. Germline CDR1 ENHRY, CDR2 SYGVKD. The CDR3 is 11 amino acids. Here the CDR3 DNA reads TGTGCCATCAGTATCCGGGACAGCCAGTACTTC. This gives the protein CAISIRDSQYF.

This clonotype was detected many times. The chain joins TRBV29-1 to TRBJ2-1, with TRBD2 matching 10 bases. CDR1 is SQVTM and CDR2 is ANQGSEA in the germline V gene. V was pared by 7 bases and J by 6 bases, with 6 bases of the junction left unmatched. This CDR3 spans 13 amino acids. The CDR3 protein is CSALAGIGNEQFF. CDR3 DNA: TGCAGCGCACTAGCGGGAATAGGCAATGAGCAGTTCTTC.

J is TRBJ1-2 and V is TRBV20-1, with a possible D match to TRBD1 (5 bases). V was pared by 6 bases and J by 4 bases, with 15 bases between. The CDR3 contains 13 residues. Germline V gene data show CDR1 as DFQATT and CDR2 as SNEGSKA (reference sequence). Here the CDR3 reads CSATVGAGYGYTF. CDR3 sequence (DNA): TGCAGTGCCACCGTAGGGGCTGGCTATGGCTACACCTTC.